The 20 T cell receptor beta chains below come from one sample, sequenced in a study of control samples from healthy donors and cancer patients. The repertoire was sequenced with immunoSEQ multiplex PCR; TCRdb's copy has only in-frame clones and lacks some. The sample has some 99,000 clones; 75% to 90% are singletons. The specimen sequenced was blood. The receptors shown here come from a woman in her fifties or sixties in good health.

This sequence joins TRBV5-6 and TRBJ1-1, with 9 positions matching TRBD1. This CDR3 region has 18 residues. With V trimmed by 4 bases and J by 1 base, 14 bases remained unmatched. Germline V CDR1 and CDR2: SGHDT, YYEEEE. CDR3 residues: CASSHLLRDRVWNTEAFF. The CDR3 nucleotides read TGTGCCAGCAGCCACTTACTCCGGGACAGGGTATGGAACACTGAAGCTTTCTTT.

J is TRBJ1-5 and V is TRBV6-2 or TRBV6-3; D is perhaps TRBD1 (6 bases). Trimming left V 2 bases short and J 6 bases short, with 14 bases between. CDR3 length equals 15 residues. Germline V lookup: CDR1 MNHEY, CDR2 SVGEGT. The chain's CDR3 is CASSYGGRAGQPQHF. The CDR3 bases are TGTGCCAGCAGTTACGGGGGCCGAGCGGGTCAGCCCCAGCATTTT.

In nucleotides, the CDR3 is TGTGCCAGCAGTGAAGCGCTCAGCTCCTACGAGCAGTACTTC. It encodes CASSEALSSYEQYF. The chain recombines TRBV6-1 with TRBJ2-7; D not resolved. This CDR3 has 14 amino acids. In germline, CDR1 is MNHNS, CDR2 SASEGT. The ends were cut back, 0 bases at V and 0 bases at J, with 6 bases in the middle.

This clone appeared a single time. J is TRBJ2-2 and V is TRBV9; 7 positions agree with TRBD1. In germline, CDR1 is SGDLS, CDR2 YYNGEE. Unmatched junction bases numbered 11, after V lost 0 bases and J lost 6 bases. This CDR3 has 17 amino acids. The CDR3 DNA follows: TGTGCCAGCAGCGTAGGGATAGGGTACAGGGGACCCGGGGAGCTGTTTTTT. Its protein is CASSVGIGYRGPGELFF.

This clone showed up just a few times. This chain uses TRBV19 with TRBJ1-1, with D tentatively TRBD1 (5 bases). The V and J ends lost 6 bases and 9 bases respectively, with 14 bases between them. The CDR3 length is 12 residues. CDR1 and CDR2 (germline): LNHDA, SQIVND (reference sequence). The CDR3 sequence: CASSTLLGQAFF. The CDR3 DNA is TGTGCCAGTAGCACCCTCTTGGGACAAGCTTTCTTT.

The V call is TRBV7-9, the J call TRBJ2-7, with D possibly being TRBD1 or TRBD2 (5 bases each). Looked up from germline, CDR1 is SEHNR and CDR2 is FQNEAQ (reference sequence). The CDR3 runs 14 residues. V was clipped by 5 bases and J by 6 bases, with 17 bases between them. The CDR3 region has the DNA TGTGCCAGCAGCCAGGGACCGGACGTCTCCGAGCAGTACTTC. Amino acids: CASSQGPDVSEQYF.

The chain is built from TRBV4-1 and TRBJ1-5; D not certain. The V end lost 4 bases, the J end lost 4 bases, and 14 bases lay between the germline ends. Germline CDR1 reads MGHRA; CDR2 reads YSYEKL. This CDR3 region has 15 residues. For the CDR3, the DNA is TGCGCCAGCAGCCCCCTTGCGATAGCAAATCAGCCCCAGCATTTT. It is translated as CASSPLAIANQPQHF.

The J gene is TRBJ2-3, the V gene TRBV7-2; the D is unclear. Germline CDR1 reads SGHTA; CDR2 reads FQGNSA. V was clipped by 0 bases and J by 0 bases, with 10 bases between them. The CDR3 totals 16 residues. CDR3 loop: CASSLAPPGSTDTQYF. The CDR3 DNA reads as TGTGCCAGCAGCTTAGCTCCCCCCGGGAGCACAGATACGCAGTATTTT.

The genes are TRBV7-3 and TRBJ1-2; D perhaps matches TRBD1 (6 bases). This CDR3 region has 14 residues. Deletions cut 7 bases from V and 4 bases from J, with 16 bases between. CDR1 is SGHTA and CDR2 is FQGTGA in the germline V gene. The CDR3 region has the DNA TGTGCCAGCACGGATAACAGGGTCGGCTATGGCTACACCTTC. Translating it yields CASTDNRVGYGYTF.

V and J are TRBV30 and TRBJ2-3; 11 nucleotides match TRBD2. Germline-derived CDR1 and CDR2 are GTSNPN and SVGIG (reference sequence). There are 15 residues in the CDR3. Trimming at V came to 4 bases and at J to 3 bases, leaving 6 bases not matched to a gene. The CDR3 DNA reads as TGTGCCTGGATTTTAGCGGGAGGGCCGACAGATACGCAGTATTTT. Encoded protein: CAWILAGGPTDTQYF.

For the CDR3, the DNA is TGTGCCAGCAGCTTAGAGGGGTTCAACTATGGCTACACCTTC. It encodes CASSLEGFNYGYTF. This rearrangement joins TRBV7-2 to TRBJ1-2; a weak D match, TRBD1 (5 bases). V lost 1 base and J lost 2, with 8 bases in between. This CDR3 spans 14 amino acids. The V gene's germline CDR1 is SGHTA and CDR2 FQGNSA.

The rearrangement uses TRBV7-3 and TRBJ1-6; 7 bases fit TRBD1. CDR1 is SGHTA, CDR2 FQGTGA, per germline. V dropped 1 base and J dropped 10; count of bases not matched to a gene: 13. CDR3 length equals 17 residues. The CDR3 nucleotides are TGTGCCAGCAGCTTAAGTGGAGGGGGCAGGGATCGGTCACCCCTCCACTTT. Amino acid sequence: CASSLSGGGRDRSPLHF.

The CDR3 DNA sequence: TGTGCCAGCAAGAGGGAGGCTAGCTCCTACGAGCAGTACTTC. Translation gives CASKREASSYEQYF. The rearrangement uses TRBV7-3 and TRBJ2-7; a weak D match, TRBD2 (6 bases). The V gene lost 7 bases and the J gene lost 0 bases, with 13 bases spanning the gap. Germline loops: CDR1 SGHTA, CDR2 FQGTGA. This CDR3 region has 14 residues.

V and J are TRBV7-2 and TRBJ1-1, with 7 positions matching TRBD1. Trimming took 0 bases from V and 10 from J; bases not matched to a gene: 8. Looked up from germline, CDR1 is SGHTA and CDR2 is FQGNSA. The CDR3 has 14 amino acids. The CDR3 sequence is CASSLAGTVVSAFF. CDR3 nucleotides: TGTGCCAGCAGCTTAGCTGGGACAGTAGTGTCAGCTTTCTTT.

V usage is TRBV11-2 and J usage is TRBJ2-7; 10 bases agree with TRBD2. V lost 3 bases to trimming and J lost 3 bases; unmatched junction nucleotides: 2. This CDR3 region has 14 residues. Per germline, CDR1 SGHAT and CDR2 FQNNGV. Written as DNA, the CDR3 is TGTGCCAGCAGCTTCTGGACTAGCGGCTACGAGCAGTACTTC. It codes for CASSFWTSGYEQYF.

The chain has TRBV7-8 and TRBJ2-5; maybe TRBD1 (5 bases). In germline, CDR1 is SGHVS, CDR2 FQNEAQ. V was pared by 4 bases and J by 7 bases, with 22 bases between. The CDR3 is 16 residues long. The CDR3 protein is CASSSDGLWAQGTQYF. CDR3 sequence (DNA): TGTGCCAGCAGCTCCGATGGGTTGTGGGCCCAGGGGACCCAGTACTTC.

This clone was recorded once. The gene calls are TRBV28 and TRBJ1-5, with D uncertain. The CDR3 is made up of 14 amino acids. Germline-derived CDR1 and CDR2 are MDHEN and SYDVKM. V lost 7 bases, J lost 1 base, and 11 bases lay in between. The CDR3 protein is CASNRRVSNQPQHF. CDR3 DNA: TGTGCCAGCAATAGAAGGGTAAGCAATCAGCCCCAGCATTTT.

This clone occurred once. The genes are TRBV4-1 and TRBJ2-1, with D tentatively TRBD2 (6 bases). The germline gives CDR1 MGHRA, CDR2 YSYEKL. Trimming stripped 0 bases from V and 2 bases from J, with 8 bases between. This CDR3 contains 15 residues. The CDR3 region has the DNA TGCGCCAGCAGCCAAGATCCGGGGGCCTACAATGAGCAGTTCTTC. Residues: CASSQDPGAYNEQFF.

The chain recombines TRBV6-2 or TRBV6-3 with TRBJ2-5, with D uncertain. V lost 0 bases, J lost 7 bases, and 9 bases lay in between. The CDR3 loop spans 13 amino acids. Germline V lookup: CDR1 MNHEY, CDR2 SVGEGT. The CDR3 DNA reads TGTGCCAGCAGTTACTCGGGTACGGCGACCCAGTACTTC. The encoded protein is CASSYSGTATQYF.

The CDR3 DNA follows: TGTGCCAGCAGCTTACTCGCCTATAGCAATCAGCCCCAGCATTTT. Translated, it gives CASSLLAYSNQPQHF. The chain has TRBV7-2 and TRBJ1-5; D unclear. Trimming shortened V by 2 bases and J by 0 bases, and 8 bases separated the two germline ends. Germline V gene lookup returns CDR1 SGHTA and CDR2 FQGNSA. This CDR3 is 15 amino acids long.